This section outlines one T cell receptor beta chain sequence together with its context. This sample is drawn from a study of CD8 T cells in Susac syndrome. Study context: When blood was drawn, the patients with Susac syndrome were therapy-naive, on corticosteroids, or on intravenous immunoglobulin alone.

Trimming took 4 bases from V and 6 from J, leaving 8 bases between them. CDR3 length equals 12 residues. Per germline, CDR1 SGHRS and CDR2 YFSETQ. Reverse transcription used roughly 0.45 to 1 ug RNA and random hexamers. TCR beta CDR3 was amplified by immunoSEQ multiplex PCR. This amplification extended across 54 Vbeta and 13 Jbeta segments. Via MiXCR, TCRdb re-called the immunoSEQ multiplex PCR reads, giving one row per CDR3 protein. The data contain roughly 200,000 distinct CDR3 sequences, 75% to 95% of them seen just once; the ten biggest clones take up 0.075% to 0.095%. CD8+ and CD4+ T cells circulating in blood were sequenced for TCR beta. Recently defined diagnostic criteria for definite or probable disease were fulfilled by Susac syndrome patients.

Sequencing was done on a sample of CD4+ T cells from PBMCs. The chain combines TRBV5-1 with TRBJ2-1; D is undetermined. This TCR was recovered from a human donor with Susac syndrome. The CDR3 region has the DNA TGCGCCAGCAGCCTTAATTTCAATGAGCAGTTCTTC. Protein sequence: CASSLNFNEQFF. Full variable domain (rest looked up from reference TRBV5-1 and TRBJ2-1): KAGVTQTPRYLIKTRGQQVTLSCSPISGHRSVSWYQQTPGQGLQFLFEYFSETQRNKGNFPGRFSGRQFSNSRSEMNVSTLELGDSALYLCASSLNFNEQFFGPGTRLTVL.